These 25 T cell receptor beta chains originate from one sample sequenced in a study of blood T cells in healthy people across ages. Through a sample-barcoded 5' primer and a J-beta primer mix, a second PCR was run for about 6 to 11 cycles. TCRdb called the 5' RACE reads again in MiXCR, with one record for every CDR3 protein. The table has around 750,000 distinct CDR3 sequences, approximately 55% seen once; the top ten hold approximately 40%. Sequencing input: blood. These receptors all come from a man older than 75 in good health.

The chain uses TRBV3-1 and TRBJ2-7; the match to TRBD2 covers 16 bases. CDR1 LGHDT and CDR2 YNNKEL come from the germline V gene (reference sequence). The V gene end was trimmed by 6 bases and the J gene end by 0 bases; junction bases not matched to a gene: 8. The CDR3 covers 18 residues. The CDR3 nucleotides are TGTGCCAGCAGTCTCGGGACTAGCGGGAGGGCCCTCTCCTACGAGCAGTACTTC. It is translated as CASSLGTSGRALSYEQYF.

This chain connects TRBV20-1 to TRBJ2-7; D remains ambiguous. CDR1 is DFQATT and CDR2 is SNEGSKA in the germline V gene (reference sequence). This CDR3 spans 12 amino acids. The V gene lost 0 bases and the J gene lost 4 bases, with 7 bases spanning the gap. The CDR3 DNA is TGCAGTGCTAGAGAGGTAGCTTACGAGCAGTACTTC. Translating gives CSAREVAYEQYF.

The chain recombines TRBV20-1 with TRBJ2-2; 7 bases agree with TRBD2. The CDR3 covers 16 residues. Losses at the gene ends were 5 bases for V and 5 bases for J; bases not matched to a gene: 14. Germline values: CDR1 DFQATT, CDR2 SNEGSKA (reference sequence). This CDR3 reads CSARPGGSPGTGELFF. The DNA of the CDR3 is TGCAGTGCTCGTCCTGGCGGGAGCCCCGGGACCGGGGAGCTGTTTTTT.

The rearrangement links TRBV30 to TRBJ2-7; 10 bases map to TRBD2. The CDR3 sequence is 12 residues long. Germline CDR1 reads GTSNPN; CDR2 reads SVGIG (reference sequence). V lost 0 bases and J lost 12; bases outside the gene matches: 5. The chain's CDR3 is CAWSVGGTSVYF. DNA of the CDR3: TGTGCCTGGAGTGTAGGTGGGACTAGCGTGTACTTC. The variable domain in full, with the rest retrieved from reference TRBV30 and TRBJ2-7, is SQTIHQWPATLVQPVGSPLSLECTVEGTSNPNLYWYRQAAGRGLQLLFYSVGIGQISSEVPQNLSASRPQDRQFILSSKKLLLSDSGFYLCAWSVGGTSVYFGPGTRLTVT.

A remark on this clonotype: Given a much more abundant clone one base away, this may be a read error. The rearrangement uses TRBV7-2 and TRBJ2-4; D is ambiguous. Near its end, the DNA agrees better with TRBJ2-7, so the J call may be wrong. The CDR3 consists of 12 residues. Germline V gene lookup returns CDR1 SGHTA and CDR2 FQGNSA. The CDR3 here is CASSHPPDEQYF. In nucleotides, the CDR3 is TGTGCCAGCAGCCATCCCCCCGACGAGCAGTACTTC.

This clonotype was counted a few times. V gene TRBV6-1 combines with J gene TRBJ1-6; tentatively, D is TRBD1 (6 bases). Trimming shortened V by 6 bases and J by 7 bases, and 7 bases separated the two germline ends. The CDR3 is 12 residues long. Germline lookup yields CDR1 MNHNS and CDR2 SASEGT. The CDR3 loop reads CASSQGNSPLHF. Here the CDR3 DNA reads TGTGCCAGCAGCCAGGGGAATTCACCCCTCCACTTT.

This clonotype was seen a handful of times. The DNA for the CDR3 is TGCAGTGCTAGAGCGGGGGGATCCAATGAGCAGTTCTTC. Encoded protein: CSARAGGSNEQFF. V usage is TRBV20-1 and J usage is TRBJ2-1, with 7 bases fitting TRBD2. Germline CDR1 and CDR2: DFQATT and SNEGSKA (reference sequence). V lost 1 base and J lost 6; bases outside the gene matches: 3. This CDR3 spans 13 amino acids.

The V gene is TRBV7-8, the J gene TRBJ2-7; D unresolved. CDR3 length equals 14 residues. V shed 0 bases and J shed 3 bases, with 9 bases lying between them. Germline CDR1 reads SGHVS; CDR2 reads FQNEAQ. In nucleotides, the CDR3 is TGTGCCAGCAGCTTAGCCTCAGTAAACTACGAGCAGTACTTC. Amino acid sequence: CASSLASVNYEQYF.

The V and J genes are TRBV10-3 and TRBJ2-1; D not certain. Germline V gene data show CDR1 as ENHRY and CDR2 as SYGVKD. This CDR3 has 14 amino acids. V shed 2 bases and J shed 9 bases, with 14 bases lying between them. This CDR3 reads CAISEPLSSGEQFF. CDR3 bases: TGTGCCATCAGTGAGCCGCTTAGTTCGGGTGAGCAGTTCTTC.

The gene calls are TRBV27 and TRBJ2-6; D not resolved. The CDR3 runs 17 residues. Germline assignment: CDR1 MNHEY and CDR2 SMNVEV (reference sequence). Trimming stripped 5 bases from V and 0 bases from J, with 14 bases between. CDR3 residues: CASSPMSTFSGANVLTF. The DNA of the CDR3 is TGTGCCAGCAGTCCCATGAGTACCTTCTCTGGGGCCAACGTCCTGACTTTC.

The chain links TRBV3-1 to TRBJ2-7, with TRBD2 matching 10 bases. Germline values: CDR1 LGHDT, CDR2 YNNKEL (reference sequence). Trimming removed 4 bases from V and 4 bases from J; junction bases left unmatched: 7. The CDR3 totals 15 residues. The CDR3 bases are TGTGCCAGCAGCCCGGGACTAGCGCGTCATTACGAGCAGTACTTC. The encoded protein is CASSPGLARHYEQYF.

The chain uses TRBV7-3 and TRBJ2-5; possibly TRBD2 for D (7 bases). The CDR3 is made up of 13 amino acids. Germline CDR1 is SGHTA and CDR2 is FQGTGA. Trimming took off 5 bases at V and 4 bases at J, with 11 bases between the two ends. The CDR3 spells CASSQGGAETQYF. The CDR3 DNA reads TGTGCCAGCAGCCAAGGGGGGGCAGAGACCCAGTACTTC.

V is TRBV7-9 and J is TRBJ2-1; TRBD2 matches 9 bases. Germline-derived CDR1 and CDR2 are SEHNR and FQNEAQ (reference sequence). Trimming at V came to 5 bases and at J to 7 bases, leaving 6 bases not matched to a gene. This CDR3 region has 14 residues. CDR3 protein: CASSDGTSLNEQFF. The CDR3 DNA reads TGTGCCAGCAGCGACGGGACTAGCTTGAATGAGCAGTTCTTC.

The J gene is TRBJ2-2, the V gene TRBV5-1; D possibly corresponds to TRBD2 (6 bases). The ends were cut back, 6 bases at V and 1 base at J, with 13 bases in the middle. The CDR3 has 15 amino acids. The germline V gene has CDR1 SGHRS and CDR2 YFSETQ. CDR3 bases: TGCGCCAGCAAGGTAATAGCGGAGAACACCGGGGAGCTGTTTTTT. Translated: CASKVIAENTGELFF.

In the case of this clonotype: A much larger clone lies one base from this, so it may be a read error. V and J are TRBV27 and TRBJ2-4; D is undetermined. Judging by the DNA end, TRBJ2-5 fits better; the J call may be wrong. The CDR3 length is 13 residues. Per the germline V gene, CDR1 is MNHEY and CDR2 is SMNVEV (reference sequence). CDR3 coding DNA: TGTGCCAGCAGCCATCGGAAGAAAGAGACCCAGTACTTC. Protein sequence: CASSHRKKETQYF.

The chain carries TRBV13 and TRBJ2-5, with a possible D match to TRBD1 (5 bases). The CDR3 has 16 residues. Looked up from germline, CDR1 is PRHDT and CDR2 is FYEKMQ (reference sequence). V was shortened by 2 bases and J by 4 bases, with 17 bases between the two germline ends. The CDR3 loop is CASSLTPIRGGETQYF. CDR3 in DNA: TGTGCCAGCAGCTTAACCCCGATAAGGGGTGGAGAGACCCAGTACTTC.

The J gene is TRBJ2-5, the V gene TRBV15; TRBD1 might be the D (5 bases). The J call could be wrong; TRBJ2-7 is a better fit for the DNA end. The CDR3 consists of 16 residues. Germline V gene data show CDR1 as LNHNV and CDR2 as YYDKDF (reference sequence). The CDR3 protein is CATSRVGGAKSYEQYF. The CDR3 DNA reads TGTGCCACCAGCAGAGTAGGTGGGGCTAAATCCTACGAGCAGTACTTC.

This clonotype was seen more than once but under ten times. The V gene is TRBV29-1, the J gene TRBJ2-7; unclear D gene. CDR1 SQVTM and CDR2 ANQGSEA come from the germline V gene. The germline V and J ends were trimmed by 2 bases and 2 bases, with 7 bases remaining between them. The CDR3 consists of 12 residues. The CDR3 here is CSVELYPYEQYF. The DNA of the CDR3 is TGCAGCGTTGAACTCTACCCCTACGAGCAGTACTTC.

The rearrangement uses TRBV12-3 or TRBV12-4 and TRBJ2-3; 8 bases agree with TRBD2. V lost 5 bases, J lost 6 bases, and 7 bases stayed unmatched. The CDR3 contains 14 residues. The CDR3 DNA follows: TGTGCCAGCAGTCAAGGACTAGCTCGGGATACGCAGTATTTT. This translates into CASSQGLARDTQYF.

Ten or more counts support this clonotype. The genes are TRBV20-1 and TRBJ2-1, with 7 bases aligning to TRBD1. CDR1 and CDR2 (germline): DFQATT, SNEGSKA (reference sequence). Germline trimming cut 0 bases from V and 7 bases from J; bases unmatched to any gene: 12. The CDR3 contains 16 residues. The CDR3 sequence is CSARDPVPQGDNEQFF. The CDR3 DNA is TGCAGTGCTAGAGATCCGGTCCCGCAGGGGGATAATGAGCAGTTCTTC.

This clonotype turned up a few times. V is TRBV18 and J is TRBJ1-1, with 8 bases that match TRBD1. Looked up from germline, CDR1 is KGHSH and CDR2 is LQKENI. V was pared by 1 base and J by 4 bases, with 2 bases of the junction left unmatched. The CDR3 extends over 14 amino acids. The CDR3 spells CASSPQQGGTEAFF. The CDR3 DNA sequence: TGTGCCAGCTCACCACAACAGGGGGGCACTGAAGCTTTCTTT.

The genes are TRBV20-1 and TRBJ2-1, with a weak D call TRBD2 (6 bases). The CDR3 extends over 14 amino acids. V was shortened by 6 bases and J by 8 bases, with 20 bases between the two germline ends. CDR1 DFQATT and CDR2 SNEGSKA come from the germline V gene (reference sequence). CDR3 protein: CSALERVSKDEQFF. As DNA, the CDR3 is TGCAGTGCCCTCGAGCGGGTTTCTAAAGATGAGCAGTTCTTC.

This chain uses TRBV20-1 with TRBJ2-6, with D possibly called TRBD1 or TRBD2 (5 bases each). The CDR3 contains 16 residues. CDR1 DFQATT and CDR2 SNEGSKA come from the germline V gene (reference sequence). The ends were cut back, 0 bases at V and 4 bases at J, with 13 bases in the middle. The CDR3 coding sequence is TGCAGTGCTAGAGACCAGGGACCCCGGGGGGCCAACGTCCTGACTTTC. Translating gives CSARDQGPRGANVLTF.

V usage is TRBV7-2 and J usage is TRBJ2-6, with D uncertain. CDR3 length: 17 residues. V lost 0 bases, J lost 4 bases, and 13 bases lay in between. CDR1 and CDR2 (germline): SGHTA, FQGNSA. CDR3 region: CASSLAKTNAGANVLTF. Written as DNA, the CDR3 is TGTGCCAGCAGCTTAGCGAAAACAAATGCAGGGGCCAACGTCCTGACTTTC. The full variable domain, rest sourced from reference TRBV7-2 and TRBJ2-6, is GAGVSQSPSNKVTEKGKDVELRCDPISGHTALYWYRQSLGQGLEFLIYFQGNSAPDKSGLPSDRFSAERTGGSVSTLTIQRTQQEDSAVYLCASSLAKTNAGANVLTFGAGSRLTVL.

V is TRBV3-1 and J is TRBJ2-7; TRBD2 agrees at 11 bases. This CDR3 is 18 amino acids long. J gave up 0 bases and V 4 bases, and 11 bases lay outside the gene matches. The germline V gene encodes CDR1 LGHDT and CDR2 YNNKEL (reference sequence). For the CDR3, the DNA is TGTGCCAGCAGCCCCGGGGCCCTAGCGGGAGGTTTCTCCTACGAGCAGTACTTC. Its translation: CASSPGALAGGFSYEQYF.